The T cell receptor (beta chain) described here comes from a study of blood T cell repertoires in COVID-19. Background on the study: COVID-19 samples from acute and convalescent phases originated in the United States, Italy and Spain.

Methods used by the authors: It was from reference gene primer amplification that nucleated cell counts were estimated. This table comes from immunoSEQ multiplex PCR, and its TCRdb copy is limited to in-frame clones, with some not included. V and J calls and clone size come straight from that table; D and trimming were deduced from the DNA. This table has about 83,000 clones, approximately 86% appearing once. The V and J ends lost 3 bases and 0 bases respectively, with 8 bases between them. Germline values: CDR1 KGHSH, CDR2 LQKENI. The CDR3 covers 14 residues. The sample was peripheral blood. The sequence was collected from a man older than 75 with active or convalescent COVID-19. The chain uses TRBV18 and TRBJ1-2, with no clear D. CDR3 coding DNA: TGTGCCAGCTCACCGGGAGATTCTAACTATGGCTACACCTTC. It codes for CASSPGDSNYGYTF. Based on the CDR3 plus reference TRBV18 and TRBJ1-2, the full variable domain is NAGVMQNPRHLVRRRGQEARLRCSPMKGHSHVYWYRQLPEEGLKFMVYLQKENIIDESGMPKERFSAEFPKEGPSILRIQQVVRGDSAAYFCASSPGDSNYGYTFGSGTRLTVV.